The T cell receptor (beta chain) described here comes from a study of response to subunit inactivated influenza vaccine. TCRdb re-analysed the RT-PCR reads in MiXCR, keeping a single row per CDR3 protein. The sample contains approximately 500,000 distinct CDR3 sequences, approximately 20% of which appear only once. The V gene's germline CDR1 is LNHNV and CDR2 YYDKDF (reference sequence). The CDR3 has 16 residues. V shed 5 bases and J 3 bases; nucleotides not matched to a gene: 10. These same records also appear under a second study, on T cells expressing NK-cell markers. Per that paper: For TCR beta, cDNA was produced by 5'RACE template switching with UMIs. Similarly, these clonotypes led the CD3+CD56-NKG2C+ fraction as well in a few donors.

This sequence joins TRBV15 and TRBJ2-1; 7 nucleotides line up with TRBD2. The sequencing used CD4+ T cells sorted from PBMCs, collected 11 to 12 days after vaccination. The clonotype originates from a man between 45 and 60 years old who received an inactivated influenza vaccine. CDR3 nucleotide sequence: TGTGCCACCAGCGCCGGGCTAGCGGACTACTACAATGAGCAGTTCTTC. Protein sequence: CATSAGLADYYNEQFF. The variable domain in full, completed from reference TRBV15 and TRBJ2-1, reads DAMVIQNPRYQVTQFGKPVTLSCSQTLNHNVMYWYQQKSSQAPKLLFHYYDKDFNNEADTPDNFQSRRPNTSFCFLDIRSPGLGDTAMYLCATSAGLADYYNEQFFGPGTRLTVL.